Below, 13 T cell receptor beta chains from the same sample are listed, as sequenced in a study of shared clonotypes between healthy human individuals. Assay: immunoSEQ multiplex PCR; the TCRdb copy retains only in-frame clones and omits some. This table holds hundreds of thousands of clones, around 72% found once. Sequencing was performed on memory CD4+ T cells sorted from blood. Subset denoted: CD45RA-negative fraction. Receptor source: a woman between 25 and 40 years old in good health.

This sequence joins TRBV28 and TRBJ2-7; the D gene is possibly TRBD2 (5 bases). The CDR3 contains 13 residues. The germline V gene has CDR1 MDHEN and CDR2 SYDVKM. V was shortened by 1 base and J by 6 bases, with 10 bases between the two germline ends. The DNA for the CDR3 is TGTGCCAGCAGTTTATCCGGGGTTTTCGAGCAGTACTTC. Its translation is CASSLSGVFEQYF.

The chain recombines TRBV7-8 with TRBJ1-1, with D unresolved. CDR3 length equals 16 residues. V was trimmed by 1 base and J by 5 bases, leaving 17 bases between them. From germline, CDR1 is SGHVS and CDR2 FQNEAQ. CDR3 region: CASSLVRGGGGTEAFF. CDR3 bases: TGTGCCAGCAGCTTAGTCCGCGGTGGTGGAGGGACTGAAGCTTTCTTT.

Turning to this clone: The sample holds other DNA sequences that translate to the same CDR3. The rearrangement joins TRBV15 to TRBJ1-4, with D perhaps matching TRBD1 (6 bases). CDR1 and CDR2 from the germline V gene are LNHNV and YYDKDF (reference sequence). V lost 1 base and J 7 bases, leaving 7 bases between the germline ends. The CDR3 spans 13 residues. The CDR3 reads CATSRGQVEKLFF. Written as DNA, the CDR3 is TGTGCCACCAGCAGAGGACAGGTTGAAAAACTGTTTTTT.

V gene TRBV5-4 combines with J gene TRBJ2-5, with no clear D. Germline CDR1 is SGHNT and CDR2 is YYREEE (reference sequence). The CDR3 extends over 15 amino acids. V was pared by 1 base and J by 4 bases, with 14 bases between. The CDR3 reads CASSLWAYRLETQYF. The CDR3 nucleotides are TGTGCCAGCAGCTTGTGGGCCTACCGGTTAGAGACCCAGTACTTC.

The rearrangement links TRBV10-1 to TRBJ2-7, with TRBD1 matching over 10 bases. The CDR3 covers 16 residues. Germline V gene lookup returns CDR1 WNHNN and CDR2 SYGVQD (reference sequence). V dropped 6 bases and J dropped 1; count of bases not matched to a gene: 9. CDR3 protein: CASRRIRTGGSYEQYF. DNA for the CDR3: TGCGCCAGCAGGAGGATACGGACAGGGGGGTCCTACGAGCAGTACTTC.

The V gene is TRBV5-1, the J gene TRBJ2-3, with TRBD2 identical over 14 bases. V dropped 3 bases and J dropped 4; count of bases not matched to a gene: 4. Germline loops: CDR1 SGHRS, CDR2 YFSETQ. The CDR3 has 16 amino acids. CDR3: CASSWGTSGSSDTQYF. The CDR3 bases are TGCGCCAGCAGCTGGGGGACTAGCGGGAGTTCAGATACGCAGTATTTT.

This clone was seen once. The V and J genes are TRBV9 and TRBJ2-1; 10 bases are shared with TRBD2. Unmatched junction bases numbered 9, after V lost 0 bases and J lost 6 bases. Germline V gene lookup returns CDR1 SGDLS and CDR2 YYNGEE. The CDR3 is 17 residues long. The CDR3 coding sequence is TGTGCCAGCAGCGTAGAGGGACTAGCGATTGGGTTCAATGAGCAGTTCTTC. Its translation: CASSVEGLAIGFNEQFF. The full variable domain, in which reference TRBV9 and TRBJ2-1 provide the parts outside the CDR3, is DSGVTQTPKHLITATGQRVTLRCSPRSGDLSVYWYQQSLDQGLQFLIQYYNGEERAKGNILERFSAQQFPDLHSELNLSSLELGDSALYFCASSVEGLAIGFNEQFFGPGTRLTVL.

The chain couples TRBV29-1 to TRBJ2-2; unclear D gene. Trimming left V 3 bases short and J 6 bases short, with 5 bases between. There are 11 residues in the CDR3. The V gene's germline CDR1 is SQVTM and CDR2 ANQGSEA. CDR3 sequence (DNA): TGCAGCGTTGAGTCGTCCGGGGAGCTGTTTTTT. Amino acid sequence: CSVESSGELFF.

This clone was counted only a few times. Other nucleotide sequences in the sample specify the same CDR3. The CDR3 sequence: CASSFSSSYNEQFF. The CDR3, as DNA: TGTGCCAGCAGCTTCTCGAGCTCCTACAATGAGCAGTTCTTC. The V and J genes are TRBV7-2 and TRBJ2-1; D remains ambiguous. The CDR3 length is 14 residues. V lost 3 bases, J lost 0 bases, and 6 bases lay in between. Germline CDR1 reads SGHTA; CDR2 reads FQGNSA.

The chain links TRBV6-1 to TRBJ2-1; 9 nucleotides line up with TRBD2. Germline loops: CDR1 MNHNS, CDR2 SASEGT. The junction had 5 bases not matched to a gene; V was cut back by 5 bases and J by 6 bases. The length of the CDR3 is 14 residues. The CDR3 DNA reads TGTGCCAGCAGTCGCGGACTAGCGCTCAATGAGCAGTTCTTC. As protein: CASSRGLALNEQFF.

The CDR3 loop reads CAHRDRGKTGANVLTF. The CDR3 nucleotides are TGCGCCCACCGCGACAGGGGGAAGACTGGGGCCAACGTCCTGACTTTC. The rearrangement links TRBV10-1 to TRBJ2-6; 9 positions agree with TRBD1. After removal of 11 bases from V and 2 bases from J, the junction contained 10 bases not matched to a gene. The CDR3 extends over 16 amino acids. Looked up from germline, CDR1 is WNHNN and CDR2 is SYGVQD (reference sequence).

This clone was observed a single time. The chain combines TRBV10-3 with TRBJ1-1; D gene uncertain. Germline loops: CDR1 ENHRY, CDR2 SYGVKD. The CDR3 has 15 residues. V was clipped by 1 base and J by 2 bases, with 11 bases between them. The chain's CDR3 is CAISELGVGNTEAFF. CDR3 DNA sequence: TGTGCCATCAGTGAGTTGGGAGTCGGAAACACTGAAGCTTTCTTT.

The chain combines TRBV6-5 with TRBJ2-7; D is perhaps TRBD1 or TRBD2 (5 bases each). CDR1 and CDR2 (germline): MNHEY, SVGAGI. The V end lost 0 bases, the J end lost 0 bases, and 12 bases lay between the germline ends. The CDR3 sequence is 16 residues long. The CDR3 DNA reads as TGTGCCAGCAGTTACTCGGGGCTGCGGGTCTCCTACGAGCAGTACTTC. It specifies CASSYSGLRVSYEQYF.